This T cell receptor beta chain emerged from a study of OX40 agonist ivuxolimab in advanced cancers. Study as a whole: The mean age was about 57 years, ranging from about 20 to 79, with 65% to 85% of participants male. Study-wide points: Fewer expanded clones were found on average in CD4+ than in CD8+ T cells.

On this clone: Antigen: not known.

CDR1 is MNHEY and CDR2 is SMNVEV in the germline V gene (reference sequence). Germline trimming cut 5 bases from V and 5 bases from J; bases unmatched to any gene: 9. The CDR3 sequence is 14 residues long. Profiled with immunoSEQ multiplex PCR; TCRdb holds only in-frame clones, not every one. Of just over 95,000 clones listed, 70% to 90% were seen once; the top ten hold 3.5% to 4%. This rearrangement joins TRBV27 to TRBJ2-7; 7 bases align to TRBD1. This sample comprised CD4+ or CD8+ T cells sorted from blood, obtained in a trial of the OX40 agonist ivuxolimab. The clonotype comes from an adult with an advanced solid tumor such as melanoma, head and neck, liver or kidney cancer. In DNA, the CDR3 is TGTGCCAGCAGTCCACGACAGGGTGGCAACGAGCAGTACTTC. Its protein product is CASSPRQGGNEQYF.